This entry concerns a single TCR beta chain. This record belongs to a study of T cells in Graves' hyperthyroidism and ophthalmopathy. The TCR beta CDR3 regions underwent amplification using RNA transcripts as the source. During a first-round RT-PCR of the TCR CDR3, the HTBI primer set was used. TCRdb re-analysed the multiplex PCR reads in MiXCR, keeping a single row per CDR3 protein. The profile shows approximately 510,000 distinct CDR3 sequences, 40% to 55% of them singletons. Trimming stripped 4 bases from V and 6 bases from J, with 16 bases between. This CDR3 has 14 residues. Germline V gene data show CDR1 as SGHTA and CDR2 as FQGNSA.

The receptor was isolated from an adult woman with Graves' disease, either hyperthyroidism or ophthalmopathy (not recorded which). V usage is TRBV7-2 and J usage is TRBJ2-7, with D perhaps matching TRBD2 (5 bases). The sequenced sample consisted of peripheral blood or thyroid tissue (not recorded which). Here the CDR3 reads CASSSDSGRSEQYF. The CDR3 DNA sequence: TGTGCCAGCAGCTCGGACTCAGGACGGAGCGAGCAGTACTTC.